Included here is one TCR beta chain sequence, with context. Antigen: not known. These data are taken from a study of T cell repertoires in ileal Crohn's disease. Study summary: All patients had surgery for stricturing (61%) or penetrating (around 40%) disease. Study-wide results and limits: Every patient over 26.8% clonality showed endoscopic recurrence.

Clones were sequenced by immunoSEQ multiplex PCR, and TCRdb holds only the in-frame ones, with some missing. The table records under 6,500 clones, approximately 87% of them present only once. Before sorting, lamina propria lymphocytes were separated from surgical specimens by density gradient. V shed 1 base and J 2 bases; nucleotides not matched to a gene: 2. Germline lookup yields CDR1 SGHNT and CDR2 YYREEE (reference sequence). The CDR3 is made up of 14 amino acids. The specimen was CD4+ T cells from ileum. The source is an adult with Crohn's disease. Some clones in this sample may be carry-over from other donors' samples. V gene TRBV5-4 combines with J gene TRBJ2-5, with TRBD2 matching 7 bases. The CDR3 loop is CASSLSGTQETQYF. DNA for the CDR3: TGTGCCAGCAGCTTGAGCGGGACTCAAGAGACCCAGTACTTC.